The clone carrying this T cell receptor beta chain was picked up many times. These data come from a study of human T cells and chemical hapten exposure. MiXCR, applied by TCRdb to the RACE reads, yields one record per CDR3 protein. The sample consists of some 250,000 distinct CDR3 sequences, approximately 7.5% of them appearing once. Per the germline V gene, CDR1 is MDHEN and CDR2 is SYDVKM. The CDR3 runs to 13 residues. The J segment lost 5 bases and the V segment lost 10 bases, leaving 8 bases of the junction unmatched. Specified time point: pre-sensitization, week 0. Specified treatment: therapeutic diphenylcyclopropenone sensitization with weekly scalp DPC.

The sequence was collected from a man aged 18 to 29 with alopecia areata. Some clones in this sample may be carry-over from other donors' samples. The chain recombines TRBV28 with TRBJ1-5, with TRBD1 matching over 7 bases. The sample consisted of whole blood, taken in connection with sensitization to the hapten diphenylcyclopropenone (DPC). The CDR3 DNA is TGTGCCATCACAGGGGACGCGGATCAGCCCCAGCATTTT. Encoded protein: CAITGDADQPQHF.